This TCR beta chain was captured in a study of OX40 agonist ivuxolimab in advanced cancers. Assay: immunoSEQ multiplex PCR; the TCRdb copy retains only in-frame clones and omits some. The sample lists more than 80,000 clones; about 90% were seen once. Germline-derived CDR1 and CDR2 are SGHTA and FQGNSA. CDR3 length: 14 residues. The junction had 3 bases not matched to a gene; V was cut back by 1 base and J by 6 bases. The chain employs TRBV7-2 and TRBJ2-7; 10 bases are shared with TRBD1. This TCR was sampled from an adult with an advanced solid tumor such as melanoma, head and neck, liver or kidney cancer. The sample here was CD4+ or CD8+ T cells sorted from blood, taken in a trial of the OX40 agonist ivuxolimab. CDR3 sequence reads: CASSLGGQGREQYF. The CDR3 coding sequence is TGTGCCAGCAGCTTAGGGGGACAGGGGCGCGAGCAGTACTTC.